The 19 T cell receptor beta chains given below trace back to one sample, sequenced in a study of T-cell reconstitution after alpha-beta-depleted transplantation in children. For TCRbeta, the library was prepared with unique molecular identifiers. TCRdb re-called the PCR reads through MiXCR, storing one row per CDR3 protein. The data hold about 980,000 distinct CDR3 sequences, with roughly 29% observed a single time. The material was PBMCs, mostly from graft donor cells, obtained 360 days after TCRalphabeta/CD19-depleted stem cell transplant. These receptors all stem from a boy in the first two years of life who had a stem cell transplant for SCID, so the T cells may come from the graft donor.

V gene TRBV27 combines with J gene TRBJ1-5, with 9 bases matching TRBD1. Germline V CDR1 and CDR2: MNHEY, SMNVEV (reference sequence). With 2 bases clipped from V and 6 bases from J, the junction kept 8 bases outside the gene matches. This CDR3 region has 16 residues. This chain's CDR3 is CASSLRQGVGGQPQHF. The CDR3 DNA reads TGTGCCAGCAGTTTAAGACAGGGGGTGGGGGGTCAGCCCCAGCATTTT.

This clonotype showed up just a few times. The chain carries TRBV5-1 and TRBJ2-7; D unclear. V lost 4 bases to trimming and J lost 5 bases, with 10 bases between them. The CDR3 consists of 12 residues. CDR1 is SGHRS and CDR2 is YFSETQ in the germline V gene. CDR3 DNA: TGCGCCAGCAGCGCCTCAGGCGACGAGCAGTACTTC. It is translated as CASSASGDEQYF.

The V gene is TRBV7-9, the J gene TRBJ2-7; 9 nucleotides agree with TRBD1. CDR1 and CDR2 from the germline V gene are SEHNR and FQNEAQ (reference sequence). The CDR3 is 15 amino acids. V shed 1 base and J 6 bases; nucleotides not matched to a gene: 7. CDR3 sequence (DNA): TGTGCCAGCAGCTTAGTGGGGACAGGGAGCTCCGAGCAGTACTTC. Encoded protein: CASSLVGTGSSEQYF. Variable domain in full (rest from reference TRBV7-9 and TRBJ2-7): DTGVSQNPRHKITKRGQNVTFRCDPISEHNRLYWYRQTLGQGPEFLTYFQNEAQLEKSRLLSDRFSAERPKGSFSTLEIQRTEQGDSAMYLCASSLVGTGSSEQYFGPGTRLTVT.

This chain's CDR3 is CASSQGGWGDSPSSGANVLTF. The CDR3 DNA follows: TGTGCCAGCAGCCAAGGTGGTTGGGGGGACAGTCCAAGCTCTGGGGCCAACGTCCTGACTTTC. This chain joins TRBV3-1 and TRBJ2-6; weak D call: TRBD1 (7 bases). The CDR3 extends over 21 amino acids. The germline V gene has CDR1 LGHDT and CDR2 YNNKEL (reference sequence). The V and J ends lost 1 base and 0 bases respectively, with 22 bases between them.

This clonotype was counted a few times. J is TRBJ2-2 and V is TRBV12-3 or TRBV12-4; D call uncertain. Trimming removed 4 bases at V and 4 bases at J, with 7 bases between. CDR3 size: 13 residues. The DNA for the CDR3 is TGTGCCAGCAGTTCGGTTGCCACCGGGGAGCTGTTTTTT. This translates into CASSSVATGELFF.

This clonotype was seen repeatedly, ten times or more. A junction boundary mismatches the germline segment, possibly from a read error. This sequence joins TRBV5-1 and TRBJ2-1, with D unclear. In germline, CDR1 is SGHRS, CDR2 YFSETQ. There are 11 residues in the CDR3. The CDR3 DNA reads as TGTGCCAGCAGCTTGAACAATGAGCAGTTCTTC. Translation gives CASSLNNEQFF.

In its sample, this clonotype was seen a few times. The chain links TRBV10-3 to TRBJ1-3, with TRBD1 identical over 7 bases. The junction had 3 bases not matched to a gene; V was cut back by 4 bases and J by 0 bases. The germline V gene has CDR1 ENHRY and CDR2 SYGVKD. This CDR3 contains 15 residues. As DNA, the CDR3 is TGTGCCATCAGTGTAGGGGGCAACTCTGGAAACACCATATATTTT. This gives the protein CAISVGGNSGNTIYF.

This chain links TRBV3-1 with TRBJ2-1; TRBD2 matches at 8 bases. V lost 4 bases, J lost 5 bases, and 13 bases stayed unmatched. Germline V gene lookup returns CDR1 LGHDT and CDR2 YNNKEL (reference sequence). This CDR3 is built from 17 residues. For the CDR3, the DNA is TGTGCCAGCAGCCTCAAGTGGCGGGGGGTAGCGGACAATGAGCAGTTCTTC. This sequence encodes CASSLKWRGVADNEQFF.

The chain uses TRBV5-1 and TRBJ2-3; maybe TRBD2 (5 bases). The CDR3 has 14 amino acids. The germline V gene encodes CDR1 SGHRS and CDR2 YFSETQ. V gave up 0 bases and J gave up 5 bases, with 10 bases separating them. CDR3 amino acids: CASSLDSGKDTQYF. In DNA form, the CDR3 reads TGCGCCAGCAGCTTGGATTCCGGGAAAGATACGCAGTATTTT.

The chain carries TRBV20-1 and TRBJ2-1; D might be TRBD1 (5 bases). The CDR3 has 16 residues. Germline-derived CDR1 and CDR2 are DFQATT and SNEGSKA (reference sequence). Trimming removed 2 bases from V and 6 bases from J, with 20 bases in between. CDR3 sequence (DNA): TGCAGTGCTAGACCTTCAGGGCGCCATGGTTTCAATGAGCAGTTCTTC. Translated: CSARPSGRHGFNEQFF.

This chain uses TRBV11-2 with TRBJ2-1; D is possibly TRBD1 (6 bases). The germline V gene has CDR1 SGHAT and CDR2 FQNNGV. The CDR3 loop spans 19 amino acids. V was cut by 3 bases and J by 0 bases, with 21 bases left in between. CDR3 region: CASSFLSWTDRSSYNEQFF. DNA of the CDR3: TGTGCCAGCAGCTTCTTATCTTGGACAGACCGTAGCTCCTACAATGAGCAGTTCTTC.

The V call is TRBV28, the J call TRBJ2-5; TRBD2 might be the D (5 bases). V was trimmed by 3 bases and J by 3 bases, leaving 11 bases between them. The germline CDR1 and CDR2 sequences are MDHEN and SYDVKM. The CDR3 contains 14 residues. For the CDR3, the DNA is TGTGCCAGCAGTTTTAGGAGGCGAGAAGAGACCCAGTACTTC. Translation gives CASSFRRREETQYF.

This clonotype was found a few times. DNA of the CDR3: TGTGCCAGCAGCCTGGGGGGGACTAGCGGGTACAATGAGCAGTTCTTC. It codes for CASSLGGTSGYNEQFF. The chain recombines TRBV5-4 with TRBJ2-1; TRBD2 matches 12 bases. V was clipped by 4 bases and J by 4 bases; unmatched bases: 6. Germline CDR1 and CDR2: SGHNT and YYREEE (reference sequence). The CDR3 runs 16 residues.

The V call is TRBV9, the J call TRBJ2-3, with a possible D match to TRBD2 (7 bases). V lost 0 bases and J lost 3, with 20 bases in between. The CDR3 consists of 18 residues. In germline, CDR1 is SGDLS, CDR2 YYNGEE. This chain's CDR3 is CASSVEGGMPRSTDTQYF. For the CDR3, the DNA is TGTGCCAGCAGCGTAGAGGGGGGGATGCCTCGATCAACAGATACGCAGTATTTT.

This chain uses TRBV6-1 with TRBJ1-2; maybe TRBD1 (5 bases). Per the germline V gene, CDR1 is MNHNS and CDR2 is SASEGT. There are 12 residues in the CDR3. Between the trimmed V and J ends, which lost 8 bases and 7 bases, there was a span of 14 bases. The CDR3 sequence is CASVRGHAGYTF. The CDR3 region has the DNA TGTGCCAGCGTCCGAGGACACGCTGGCTACACCTTC.

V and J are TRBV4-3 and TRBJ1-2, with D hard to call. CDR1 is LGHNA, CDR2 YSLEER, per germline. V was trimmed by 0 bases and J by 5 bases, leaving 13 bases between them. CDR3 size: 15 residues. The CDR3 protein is CASSQDTEGRYGYTF. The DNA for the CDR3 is TGCGCCAGCAGCCAAGATACGGAGGGCCGGTATGGCTACACCTTC.

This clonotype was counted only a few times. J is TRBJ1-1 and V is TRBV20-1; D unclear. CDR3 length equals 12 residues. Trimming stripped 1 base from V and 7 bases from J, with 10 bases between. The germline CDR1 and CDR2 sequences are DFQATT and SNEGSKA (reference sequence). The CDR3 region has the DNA TGCAGTGCTAGAGGGGGTTTGGGTGAAGCTTTCTTT. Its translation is CSARGGLGEAFF.

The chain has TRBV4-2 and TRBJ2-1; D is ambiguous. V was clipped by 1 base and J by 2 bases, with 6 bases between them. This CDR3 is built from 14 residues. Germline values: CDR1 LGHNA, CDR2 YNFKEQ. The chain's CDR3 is CASSQVLPYNEQFF. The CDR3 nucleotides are TGTGCCAGCAGCCAAGTGTTACCCTACAATGAGCAGTTCTTC.

For the CDR3, the DNA is TGCAGTGCTAGCAGCCAGCGGGGCGCGTGGGAGCAGTTCTTC. The encoded protein is CSASSQRGAWEQFF. The chain combines TRBV20-1 with TRBJ2-1, with TRBD2 identical over 7 bases. CDR1 and CDR2 from the germline V gene are DFQATT and SNEGSKA (reference sequence). V trimming: 3 bases; J trimming: 10 bases; junction bases outside the gene matches: 12. There are 14 residues in the CDR3.